This TCR beta chain was captured in a study of cytomegalovirus exposure and HLA in healthy donors. Comment on this clone: Its antigen is as yet unknown.

General observations from the study: Later analysis identified several of the most significant clusters that appeared linked to common viral pathogens. Sequencing likely produced, as an artifact, a cluster of highly shared sequence variants.

Primers included in the PCR were 60 Vbeta and 13 Jbeta primers. The repertoire was sequenced with immunoSEQ multiplex PCR; TCRdb's copy has only in-frame clones and lacks some. This sample yields under 150,000 clones, of which around 82% are seen a single time; roughly 2.4% belongs to the top ten. Germline CDR1 and CDR2: KGHSH and LQKENI. The CDR3 is made up of 15 amino acids. J lost 5 bases, V lost 2 bases, and 6 bases had no gene match. Sample: PBMCs. The sequence was obtained from a man aged 45-65 years in good health and CMV-seronegative. V gene TRBV18 combines with J gene TRBJ2-7; 10 nucleotides agree with TRBD2. The CDR3 loop is CASSPNLSGRDEQYF. CDR3 DNA sequence: TGTGCCAGCTCACCAAATTTGAGCGGGAGGGACGAGCAGTACTTC. Supplemented by reference TRBV18 and TRBJ2-7, the full variable domain reads NAGVMQNPRHLVRRRGQEARLRCSPMKGHSHVYWYRQLPEEGLKFMVYLQKENIIDESGMPKERFSAEFPKEGPSILRIQQVVRGDSAAYFCASSPNLSGRDEQYFGPGTRLTVT.